These 25 T cell receptor beta chains came from one sample sequenced in a study of neoadjuvant anti-PD-1 for oral cavity cancer (dated by TCRdb to 2020 to 2023). What this sample's time point label stands for: after neoadjuvant nivolumab, at surgical resection. The library relied on the immunoSEQ multiplex PCR assay. The immuneACCESS repertoire file appears here via TCRdb, limited to in-frame rearrangements. These files lack a portion of the clones; in checked studies, under half of the deficit traces to unresolved V genes, and the cause of the others is not known. This sample is represented by around 14,000 clones; just under 75% of them were singletons. The ten top clones hold 2.5% to 3.5% of the sample. This specimen was PBMCs, taken after nivolumab (anti-PD-1) treatment. The receptors stem from a person aged 40 to 85 with oral cavity squamous cell carcinoma.

This rearrangement joins TRBV30 to TRBJ2-1; either TRBD1 or TRBD2 may fit D (5 bases each). The CDR3 is made up of 13 amino acids. V was shortened by 6 bases and J by 8 bases, with 17 bases between the two germline ends. Germline V CDR1 and CDR2: GTSNPN, SVGIG (reference sequence). The chain's CDR3 is CACARILGDEQFF. The CDR3 nucleotides read TGTGCCTGCGCTAGGATTCTGGGGGATGAGCAGTTCTTC.

The V gene is TRBV2, the J gene TRBJ1-2, with a weak D call TRBD1 (6 bases). Germline assignment: CDR1 SNHLY and CDR2 FYNNEI. Trimming took off 3 bases at V and 4 bases at J, with 9 bases between the two ends. This CDR3 is 13 amino acids long. The CDR3 sequence is CASSEGASYGYTF. The CDR3 DNA reads as TGTGCCAGCAGTGAGGGGGCCAGCTATGGCTACACCTTC.

This clone was detected only once. The DNA for the CDR3 is TGCGCCAGCAGCTTGGAGGGAGGGCCGTACAATGAGCAGTTCTTC. It translates to CASSLEGGPYNEQFF. The chain couples TRBV5-1 to TRBJ2-1; 7 nucleotides match TRBD2. The V segment lost 0 bases and the J segment 4 bases; nucleotides outside the gene matches: 4. Per the germline V gene, CDR1 is SGHRS and CDR2 is YFSETQ. CDR3 length equals 15 residues.

The V and J genes are TRBV11-2 and TRBJ1-3; D uncertain. Germline V lookup: CDR1 SGHAT, CDR2 FQNNGV. The CDR3 sequence is 17 residues long. Trimming took off 1 base at V and 0 bases at J, with 13 bases between the two ends. CDR3 sequence: CASSLVGPTFSGNTIYF. The CDR3 bases are TGTGCCAGCAGCTTAGTGGGCCCTACCTTCTCTGGAAACACCATATATTTT.

The V and J genes are TRBV7-2 and TRBJ2-7; D is ambiguous. Trimming removed 5 bases from V and 0 bases from J, with 11 bases in between. CDR3 length: 14 amino acids. Germline lookup yields CDR1 SGHTA and CDR2 FQGNSA. For the CDR3, the DNA is TGTGCCAGCAGCACGGCAGGCAACTCCTACGAGCAGTACTTC. This translates into CASSTAGNSYEQYF.

J is TRBJ1-2 and V is TRBV2; the D gene is possibly TRBD1 (5 bases). Per germline, CDR1 SNHLY and CDR2 FYNNEI. The CDR3 consists of 13 residues. Trimming cost V 6 bases and J 4 bases, with 12 bases left between them. Here the CDR3 reads CASSTDRIYGYTF. The CDR3 DNA follows: TGTGCCAGCAGCACTGACAGAATCTATGGCTACACCTTC.

The V call is TRBV6-1, the J call TRBJ2-5; D might be TRBD2 (6 bases). CDR1 and CDR2 (germline): MNHNS, SASEGT. The CDR3 is made up of 15 amino acids. Between the trimmed V and J ends, which lost 0 bases and 5 bases, there was a span of 13 bases. The CDR3 loop is CASSEAEGGGETQYF. In nucleotides, the CDR3 is TGTGCCAGCAGTGAAGCGGAGGGTGGGGGGGAGACCCAGTACTTC.

In this sample, this clone turned up once. This rearrangement joins TRBV6-1 to TRBJ2-1; 7 positions agree with TRBD2. CDR1 is MNHNS and CDR2 is SASEGT in the germline V gene. The CDR3 spans 16 residues. V shed 0 bases and J 7 bases; nucleotides not matched to a gene: 9. As DNA, the CDR3 is TGTGCCAGCAGTGAAGCGGGGGGGGTTCCAAGAAATGAGCAGTTCTTC. It encodes CASSEAGGVPRNEQFF.

The chain combines TRBV5-1 with TRBJ2-7; the D gene is possibly TRBD2 (6 bases). Germline CDR1 SGHRS, CDR2 YFSETQ. Trimming took 2 bases from V and 4 from J, leaving 13 bases between them. The CDR3 contains 14 residues. The DNA of the CDR3 is TGCGCCAGCAGCTTTGGGGGGAGTGGGTACGAGCAGTACTTC. Protein product: CASSFGGSGYEQYF.

This clone was recorded a few times. The chain carries TRBV28 and TRBJ2-7; D call uncertain. The germline V and J ends were trimmed by 6 bases and 8 bases, with 20 bases remaining between them. CDR1 MDHEN and CDR2 SYDVKM come from the germline V gene. This CDR3 has 14 amino acids. The DNA for the CDR3 is TGTGCCAGCAGCTGGGGTCTAGGCCTGGTTCAGCAGTACTTC. Amino acids: CASSWGLGLVQQYF.

This rearrangement joins TRBV5-4 to TRBJ1-2, with D perhaps matching TRBD1 (5 bases). V lost 2 bases, J lost 3 bases, and 8 bases lay in between. This CDR3 region has 13 residues. Germline V lookup: CDR1 SGHNT, CDR2 YYREEE (reference sequence). The CDR3 sequence is CASSLWGDYGYTF. The CDR3, as DNA: TGTGCCAGCAGCTTATGGGGGGACTATGGCTACACCTTC.

As concerns this clone: At one end, the junction sequence differs from germline, possibly due to a read error. The chain combines TRBV7-7 with TRBJ2-1, with D perhaps TRBD2 (6 bases). This CDR3 has 14 amino acids. Germline CDR1 and CDR2: SSHAT and FNYEAQ (reference sequence). This CDR3 reads CASSLDGSLDEQFF. DNA for the CDR3: TGTGCTAGCAGCTTAGACGGGAGTTTGGATGAGCAGTTCTTC.

The CDR3 coding sequence is TGTGCCACCAGACGGGACTTCGCAGATACGCAGTATTTT. Translating gives CATRRDFADTQYF. The rearrangement uses TRBV15 and TRBJ2-3, with D perhaps matching TRBD2 (6 bases). Trimming removed 6 bases at V and 4 bases at J, with 11 bases between. The CDR3 runs 13 residues. Germline-derived CDR1 and CDR2 are LNHNV and YYDKDF (reference sequence).

The chain uses TRBV20-1 and TRBJ2-3, with TRBD2 matching over 7 bases. The germline gives CDR1 DFQATT, CDR2 SNEGSKA (reference sequence). Trimming cost V 6 bases and J 6 bases; bases outside gene matches: 3. The CDR3 is 11 residues long. CDR3 residues: CSAATSDTQYF. The CDR3 DNA reads as TGCAGTGCAGCGACTAGCGATACGCAGTATTTT.

The rearrangement joins TRBV15 to TRBJ2-3; TRBD2 agrees at 9 bases. The V gene end was trimmed by 3 bases and the J gene end by 6 bases; junction bases not matched to a gene: 10. The germline V gene encodes CDR1 LNHNV and CDR2 YYDKDF (reference sequence). CDR3 size: 16 residues. The CDR3, as DNA: TGTGCCACCAGCAGCCTTCTAGCGGGACCCTCGGATACGCAGTATTTT. Protein product: CATSSLLAGPSDTQYF.

The chain's CDR3 is CASSWASSIDPSAGELFF. The CDR3 DNA reads as TGTGCCAGCAGCTGGGCGTCTTCTATTGACCCTAGCGCCGGGGAGCTGTTTTTT. V usage is TRBV7-2 and J usage is TRBJ2-2; weak D call: TRBD2 (6 bases). Trimming removed 4 bases at V and 6 bases at J, with 24 bases between. This CDR3 contains 18 residues. CDR1 is SGHTA, CDR2 FQGNSA, per germline.

The chain links TRBV7-9 to TRBJ1-1; 7 bases are shared with TRBD1. Looked up from germline, CDR1 is SEHNR and CDR2 is FQNEAQ (reference sequence). This CDR3 comprises 14 residues. J gave up 2 bases and V 4 bases, and 4 bases lay outside the gene matches. This chain's CDR3 is CASSSGTANTEAFF. The CDR3 bases are TGTGCCAGCAGCTCCGGGACAGCAAACACTGAAGCTTTCTTT.

V and J are TRBV23-1 and TRBJ1-2; perhaps TRBD1 as D (5 bases). TRBV23-1 is an ORF for which the function is uncertain. Trimming shortened V by 7 bases and J by 6 bases, and 12 bases separated the two germline ends. This CDR3 region has 12 residues. This CDR3 reads CASNMTQDGYTF. CDR3 bases: TGCGCCAGCAATATGACACAGGATGGCTACACCTTC.

The V call is TRBV5-6, the J call TRBJ1-5; D is ambiguous. V was clipped by 0 bases and J by 5 bases, with 6 bases between them. Germline CDR1 reads SGHDT; CDR2 reads YYEEEE. The CDR3 has 13 residues. The CDR3 DNA follows: TGTGCCAGCAGCTTGGCTGGGGATCAGCCCCAGCATTTT. Amino acids: CASSLAGDQPQHF.

J is TRBJ2-3 and V is TRBV21-1; TRBD2 is the table's D call and was not checked against the DNA. TRBV21-1 corresponds to a pseudogene. The CDR3 totals 15 residues. In DNA, the CDR3 is TGTGCCAGCAGCCCCGAGACTTTAACCACAGATACGCAGTATTTT. This translates into CASSPETLTTDTQYF.

In this sample, this clone turned up a few times. V is TRBV30 and J is TRBJ1-5; TRBD1 might be the D (5 bases). Germline assignment: CDR1 GTSNPN and CDR2 SVGIG (reference sequence). This CDR3 region has 14 residues. V lost 0 bases to trimming and J lost 7 bases, with 13 bases between them. The CDR3 loop reads CAWSVGQGEQPQHF. In DNA, the CDR3 is TGTGCCTGGAGTGTAGGGCAGGGCGAACAGCCCCAGCATTTT.

The chain carries TRBV6-5 and TRBJ1-6, with D unclear. The germline CDR1 and CDR2 sequences are MNHEY and SVGAGI. CDR3 length: 13 amino acids. The V end was cut by 8 bases, the J end by 9 bases, with 14 bases between. CDR3 in amino acids: CASGRSLSSPLHF. For the CDR3, the DNA is TGTGCCAGCGGTCGCTCTCTGAGTTCACCCCTCCACTTT.

The chain uses TRBV5-6 and TRBJ2-7, with a possible D match to TRBD2 (6 bases). This CDR3 has 15 residues. Germline assignment: CDR1 SGHDT and CDR2 YYEEEE. Trimming stripped 0 bases from V and 0 bases from J, with 10 bases between. The CDR3 is CASSLAAGYSYEQYF. CDR3 DNA: TGTGCCAGCAGCTTGGCCGCGGGGTACTCCTACGAGCAGTACTTC.

The chain couples TRBV10-1 to TRBJ2-1; D may be TRBD2 (6 bases). Trimming took off 3 bases at V and 1 base at J, with 16 bases between the two ends. Germline CDR1 and CDR2: WNHNN and SYGVQD (reference sequence). The length of the CDR3 is 17 residues. CDR3 residues: CASSEVERSGSYNEQFF. The CDR3 nucleotides are TGCGCCAGCAGTGAAGTTGAGCGGAGCGGGTCCTACAATGAGCAGTTCTTC.

This clone has just a few counts. The chain carries TRBV7-9 and TRBJ1-2; no firm D call. The germline V gene encodes CDR1 SEHNR and CDR2 FQNEAQ (reference sequence). The CDR3 runs 13 residues. Trimming took off 1 base at V and 7 bases at J, with 10 bases between the two ends. The CDR3 DNA sequence: TGTGCCAGCAGCTTAGGAGGGTTGGCTGGCTACACCTTC. Its translation is CASSLGGLAGYTF.